This is a list of T cell receptor beta chains from one sample in a study of cytomegalovirus exposure and HLA in healthy donors. Some clones are missing from TCRdb's copy, which holds only in-frame ones; the method was immunoSEQ multiplex PCR. The profile shows hundreds of thousands of clones, around 83% of them singletons. Sequencing used PBMCs. All receptors come from a girl aged 5-17 years in good health and CMV-seronegative. Both conserved end residues are part of each CDR3. The order of the fields is V gene, J gene, clone size, D gene, CDR3 DNA, CDR3 protein. D genes are given only for firm matches. A clone size is listed for some rows: how often the clone was seen (once, few, many), or a class if it is expanded.

>TRBV7-9|TRBJ1-6|once|TRBD1
TGTGCCAGCAGCGACCCCGGGGACAGGGGAGTTAATTCACCCCTCCACTTT
CASSDPGDRGVNSPLHF
>TRBV5-1|TRBJ2-2|-|-
TGCGCCAGCAGCCTGCCCGGCACCGGGGAGCTGTTTTTT
CASSLPGTGELFF
>TRBV7-3|TRBJ2-1|-|TRBD2
TGTGCCAGCGCGGCGGGAGGAGGGGAGCAGTTCTTC
CASAAGGGEQFF
>TRBV5-1|TRBJ2-5|-|TRBD2
TGCGCCAGCGGAGAAGCGGGGGGGCAGGAGACCCAGTACTTC
CASGEAGGQETQYF
>TRBV15|TRBJ1-2|-|-
TGTGCCACCAGCAGGGCCGGGGAGTATGGCTACACCTTC
CATSRAGEYGYTF
>TRBV15|TRBJ1-3|once|-
TGTGCCACCAGCAGACGGTTCTCTGGAAACACCATATATTTT
CATSRRFSGNTIYF
>TRBV27|TRBJ2-7|-|TRBD2
TGTGCCAGCAGTTCGGGACTTCTAGCGGGGGGGCCAGCCGGGCAGTACTTC
CASSSGLLAGGPAGQYF
>TRBV29-1|TRBJ2-2|-|-
TGCAGCGTAGGAAAGGACAGACGGAACACCGGGGAGCTGTTTTTT
CSVGKDRRNTGELFF
>TRBV5-8|TRBJ2-7|-|TRBD1
TGTGCCAGCAGCTTAATACAGGGGGGCCTTATAGTCCGCTACGAGCAGTACTTC
CASSLIQGGLIVRYEQYF
>TRBV14|TRBJ2-7|-|TRBD1
TGTGCCAGCAGCCCCCCCGGACAGGGGAGAGTCGCGCAGTACTTC
CASSPPGQGRVAQYF
>TRBV15|TRBJ1-3|-|-
TGTGCCACCAGCAGAGAGCTAAGCTCTGGAAACACCATATATTTT
CATSRELSSGNTIYF
>TRBV9|TRBJ2-3|-|TRBD1
TGTGCCAGCAGCGCGACAGGGGCCGCAGATACGCAGTATTTT
CASSATGAADTQYF
>TRBV7-9|TRBJ2-7|few|-
TGTGCCAGCAGCTTAGCTTCCAGGTCCTACGAGCAGTACTTC
CASSLASRSYEQYF
>TRBV4-2|TRBJ1-3|-|-
TGTGCCAGCAGCCATACCGCCGGGAGCCGGAAGGTCAACACCATATATTTT
CASSHTAGSRKVNTIYF
>TRBV5-4|TRBJ2-7|-|TRBD1
TGTGCCAGCATGACCGCAACAGGGGGTCCCTACGAGCAGTACTTC
CASMTATGGPYEQYF
>TRBV6-1|TRBJ1-1|few|-
TGTGCCAGCAGTGAGCGACAGGTGTTAGCTTTCTTT
CASSERQVLAFF
>TRBV11-2|TRBJ1-2|-|-
TGTGCCAGCAGATCATCGGGAGTATATGGCTACACCTTC
CASRSSGVYGYTF
>TRBV7-9|TRBJ2-5|-|-
TGTGCCAGCAGCTTATCAACCCTAGCTCAAGAGACCCAGTACTTC
CASSLSTLAQETQYF
>TRBV5-5|TRBJ2-6|-|-
TGTGCCAGCAGCAGTTCAGGGGTATCTGGGGCCAACGTCCTGACTTTC
CASSSSGVSGANVLTF
>TRBV5-4|TRBJ1-2|-|TRBD1
TGTGCCAGCAGCTTGAAAGGGGGCGCGGGCTTCTATGGCTACACCTTC
CASSLKGGAGFYGYTF
>TRBV28|TRBJ1-4|-|TRBD1
TGTGCCAGCAGTTTGTGGACAGGGAAAGATGAAAAACTGTTTTTT
CASSLWTGKDEKLFF
>TRBV5-1|TRBJ1-1|few|-
TGCGCCAGCAGCTTCGGAAGAGGGACTGAAGCTTTCTTT
CASSFGRGTEAFF
>TRBV28|TRBJ1-3|-|-
TGTGCCAGCAGTTCTACAGGGTTCTCTGGAAACACCATATATTTT
CASSSTGFSGNTIYF
>TRBV4-2|TRBJ2-5|-|-
TGTGCCAGCAGCCCTCATGAGGGCCAAGAGACCCAGTACTTC
CASSPHEGQETQYF
>TRBV7-2|TRBJ2-7|-|-
TGTGCCAGCAGCTTAGCGTTCGCGCCGCGGGACGAGCAGTACTTC
CASSLAFAPRDEQYF